Shown below are 10 T cell receptor beta chains from a single sample sequenced in a study of T cell repertoires in Merkel cell carcinoma. The protocol was immunoSEQ multiplex PCR, while the TCRdb copy is restricted to in-frame clones and leaves out a portion. The table lists 15,000 or so clones, under 85% of them singletons. Sequences were obtained from tumor tissue. The receptors originated from an adult with Merkel cell carcinoma.

This chain connects TRBV5-5 to TRBJ1-6; no clear D gene. Germline loops: CDR1 SGHKS, CDR2 YYEKEE (reference sequence). V was trimmed by 0 bases and J by 12 bases, leaving 10 bases between them. This CDR3 has 13 residues. CDR3 sequence: CASSLGQFRPLHF. The CDR3 DNA sequence: TGTGCCAGCAGCTTGGGTCAGTTTAGACCCCTCCACTTT.

The chain recombines TRBV7-3 with TRBJ1-1; D remains ambiguous. V lost 3 bases to trimming and J lost 1 base, with 6 bases between them. CDR1 SGHTA and CDR2 FQGTGA come from the germline V gene. This CDR3 is built from 13 residues. Written as DNA, the CDR3 is TGTGCCAGCAGCTTCCGGGGGAACACTGAAGCTTTCTTT. Its protein product is CASSFRGNTEAFF.

The chain combines TRBV19 with TRBJ2-1, with 9 bases lining up with TRBD2. The CDR3 is 16 amino acids. Germline V gene sequence: CDR1 LNHDA, CDR2 SQIVND (reference sequence). The V gene end was trimmed by 1 base and the J gene end by 7 bases; junction bases not matched to a gene: 8. The DNA of the CDR3 is TGTGCCAGTAGTATAGGATGGAGAAGCGGGGGGAATGAGCAGTTCTTC. Translating it yields CASSIGWRSGGNEQFF.

The chain couples TRBV28 to TRBJ1-2; perhaps TRBD1 as D (6 bases). Trimming cost V 2 bases and J 4 bases, with 11 bases left between them. The CDR3 loop spans 14 amino acids. Germline V lookup: CDR1 MDHEN, CDR2 SYDVKM. The CDR3 here is CASSLPDRFYGYTF. CDR3 DNA sequence: TGTGCCAGCAGTTTACCGGACAGATTCTATGGCTACACCTTC.

The V and J genes are TRBV10-3 and TRBJ1-1, with TRBD1 matching 11 bases. The CDR3 runs to 16 residues. The germline CDR1 and CDR2 sequences are ENHRY and SYGVKD. The trim removed 0 bases at V and 9 bases at J, leaving 9 bases unmatched. CDR3 DNA sequence: TGTGCCATCAGTGAGTCTAGGACAGGGGGCGCGGGGAAAGCTTTCTTT. This codes for CAISESRTGGAGKAFF.

V usage is TRBV11-3 and J usage is TRBJ2-5, with 7 bases matching TRBD1. Germline V lookup: CDR1 SGHNT, CDR2 YENEEA. CDR3 length: 14 amino acids. Trimming at V came to 3 bases and at J to 2 bases, leaving 3 bases not matched to a gene. The CDR3 spells CASSFDREQETQYF. The DNA for the CDR3 is TGTGCCAGCAGCTTCGACAGGGAACAAGAGACCCAGTACTTC.

The chain combines TRBV6-5 with TRBJ1-3; D is unclear. CDR3 size: 15 residues. Germline CDR1 is MNHEY and CDR2 is SVGAGI. The V and J ends lost 0 bases and 2 bases respectively, with 8 bases between them. CDR3 sequence (DNA): TGTGCCAGCAGTTACTCCTTCAGCCCTGGAAACACCATATATTTT. Its protein product is CASSYSFSPGNTIYF.

The chain couples TRBV27 to TRBJ2-6; D not resolved. The CDR3 has 15 residues. V was pared by 4 bases and J by 0 bases, with 7 bases between. The V gene's germline CDR1 is MNHEY and CDR2 SMNVEV (reference sequence). The CDR3 sequence: CASSSSSSGANVLTF. The DNA of the CDR3 is TGTGCCAGCAGTTCCTCCAGCTCTGGGGCCAACGTCCTGACTTTC.

The chain is built from TRBV3-1 (or the pseudogene TRBV3-2) and TRBJ1-5, with D unclear. Germline V gives CDR1 LGHDT, CDR2 YNNKEL (reference sequence). The CDR3 contains 18 residues. V was shortened by 0 bases and J by 5 bases, with 20 bases between the two germline ends. The CDR3 nucleotides are TGTGCCAGCAGCCAAGATTCTGGCGGAGGAGCGGGCCATCAGCCCCAGCATTTT. Encoded protein: CASSQDSGGGAGHQPQHF.

The table lists this clone with a few counts. The CDR3 sequence: CASSSHAVTEAYEQYF. The CDR3 nucleotides read TGTGCCAGCAGCTCTCACGCCGTCACCGAGGCCTACGAGCAGTACTTC. V usage is TRBV7-3 and J usage is TRBJ2-7; D is undetermined. Trimming removed 4 bases from V and 2 bases from J, with 18 bases in between. CDR1 is SGHTA, CDR2 FQGTGA, per germline. The CDR3 covers 16 residues.